This T cell receptor beta chain emerged from a study of CD8 T cells in ankylosing spondylitis. A few counts support this clonotype. The antigen remains unidentified. With a much larger clone just one base away, this may be a read error. General study points: Prior literature has documented some motif variants in synovial fluid and blood from reactive arthritis. As reported, disease-linked clones showed significant enrichment in matched ankylosing spondylitis synovial fluid.

With molecular barcodes, quantitative 5'-RACE was used to make the TCR beta libraries. Each CDR3 protein gets one entry after TCRdb re-called the 5' RACE reads with MiXCR. The repertoire has 40,000 to 50,000 distinct CDR3 sequences, 3% to 4% of them found once; the top ten carry approximately 4%. The CDR3 contains 15 residues. Per the germline V gene, CDR1 is SGDLS and CDR2 is YYNGEE. The V and J ends lost 4 bases and 3 bases respectively, with 16 bases between them. The sequenced sample consisted of blood, either unsorted or a sorted T cell fraction (not recorded which). This sequence originates from a female donor with ankylosing spondylitis or in good health (not recorded which). The chain recombines TRBV9 with TRBJ1-2; TRBD1 might be the D (5 bases). The chain's CDR3 is CASSPPRGRDYGYTF. The CDR3 bases are TGTGCCAGCAGCCCACCCAGAGGCAGGGACTATGGCTACACCTTC.